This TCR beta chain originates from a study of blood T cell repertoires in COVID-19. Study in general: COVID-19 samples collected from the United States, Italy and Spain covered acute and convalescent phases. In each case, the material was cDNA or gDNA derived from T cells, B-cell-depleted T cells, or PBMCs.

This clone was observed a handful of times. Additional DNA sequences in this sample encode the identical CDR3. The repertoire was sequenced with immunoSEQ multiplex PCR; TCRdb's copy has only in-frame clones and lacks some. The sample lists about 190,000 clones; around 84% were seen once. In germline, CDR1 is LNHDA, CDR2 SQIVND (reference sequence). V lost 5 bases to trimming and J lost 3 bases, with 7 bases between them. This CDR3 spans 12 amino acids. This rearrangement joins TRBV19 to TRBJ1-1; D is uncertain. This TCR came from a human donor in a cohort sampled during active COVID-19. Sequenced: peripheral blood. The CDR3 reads CASSLSDTEAFF. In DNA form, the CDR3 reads TGTGCCAGTAGTTTATCGGACACTGAAGCTTTCTTT.